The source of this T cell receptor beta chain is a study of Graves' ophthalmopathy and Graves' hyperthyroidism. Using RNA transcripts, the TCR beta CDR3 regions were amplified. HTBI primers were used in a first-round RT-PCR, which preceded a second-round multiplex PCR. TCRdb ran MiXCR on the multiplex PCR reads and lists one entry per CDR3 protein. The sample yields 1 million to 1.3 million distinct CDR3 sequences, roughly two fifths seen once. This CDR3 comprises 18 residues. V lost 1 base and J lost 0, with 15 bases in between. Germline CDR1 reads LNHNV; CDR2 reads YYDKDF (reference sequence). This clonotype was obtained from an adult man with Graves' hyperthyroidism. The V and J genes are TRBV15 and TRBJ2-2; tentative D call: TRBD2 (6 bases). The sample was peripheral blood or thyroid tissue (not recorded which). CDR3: CATSRVGRGYPNTGELFF. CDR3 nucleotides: TGTGCCACCAGCAGAGTCGGGAGAGGGTATCCGAACACCGGGGAGCTGTTTTTT.